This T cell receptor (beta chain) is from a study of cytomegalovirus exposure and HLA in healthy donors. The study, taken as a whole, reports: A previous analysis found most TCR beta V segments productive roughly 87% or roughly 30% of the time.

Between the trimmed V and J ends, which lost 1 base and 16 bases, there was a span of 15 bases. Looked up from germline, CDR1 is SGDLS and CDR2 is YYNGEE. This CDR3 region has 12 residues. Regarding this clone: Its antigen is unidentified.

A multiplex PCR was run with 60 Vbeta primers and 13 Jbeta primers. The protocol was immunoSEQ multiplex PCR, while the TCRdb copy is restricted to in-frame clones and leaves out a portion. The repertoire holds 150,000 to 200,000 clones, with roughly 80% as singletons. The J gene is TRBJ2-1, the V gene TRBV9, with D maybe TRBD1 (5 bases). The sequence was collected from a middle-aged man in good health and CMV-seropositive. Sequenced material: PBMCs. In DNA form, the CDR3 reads TGTGCCAGCAGCGTACCCTCCAGGGATGAATTCTTC. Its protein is CASSVPSRDEFF.